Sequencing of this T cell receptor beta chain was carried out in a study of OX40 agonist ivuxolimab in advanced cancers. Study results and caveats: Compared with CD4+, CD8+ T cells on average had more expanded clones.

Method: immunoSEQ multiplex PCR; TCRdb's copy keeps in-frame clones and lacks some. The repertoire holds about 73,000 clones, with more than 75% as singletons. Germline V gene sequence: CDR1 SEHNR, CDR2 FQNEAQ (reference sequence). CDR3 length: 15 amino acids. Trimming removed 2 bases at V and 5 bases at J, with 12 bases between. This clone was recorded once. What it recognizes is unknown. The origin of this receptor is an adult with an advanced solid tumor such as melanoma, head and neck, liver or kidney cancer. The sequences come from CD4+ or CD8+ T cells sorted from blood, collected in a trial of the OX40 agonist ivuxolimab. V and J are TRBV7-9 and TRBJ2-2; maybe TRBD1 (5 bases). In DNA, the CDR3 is TGTGCCAGCAGCTTAAGGGGCCGGATGACCGGGGAGCTGTTTTTT. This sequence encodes CASSLRGRMTGELFF.